Given below is one T cell receptor (beta chain) in context. The sample belongs to a study of blood T cell repertoires in COVID-19. Some clones are missing from TCRdb's copy, which holds only in-frame ones; the method was immunoSEQ multiplex PCR. The sample yields tens of thousands of clones, roughly 83% seen once. The V end was cut by 7 bases, the J end by 3 bases, with 10 bases between. The CDR3 covers 12 residues. Germline values: CDR1 MNHNY, CDR2 SVGAGI (reference sequence). This chain uses TRBV6-6 with TRBJ2-7; D is ambiguous. Input material: peripheral blood. The sequence came from a man older than 75 with acute or convalescent COVID-19. CDR3 loop: CASTQTVYEQYF. CDR3 bases: TGTGCCAGCACCCAGACTGTCTACGAGCAGTACTTC.